This TCR beta chain originates from a study of identical twins. Whole-study results and caveats: Rather than following the same donors, the conclusions depended on cross-sectional statistical analysis. Cord blood beta clonotypes that were abundant carried fewer insertions, and memory repertoires showed no such trend. Invariant MAIT and iNKT cells could partly confound zero-insertion analyses.

On this clonotype itself: The target antigen is unknown.

No donor was unhealthy or non-Caucasian. From the 5' RACE reads, TCRdb called clonotypes with MiXCR, one entry per CDR3 protein. The sample consists of more than 200,000 distinct CDR3 sequences, around 9.6% of them appearing once. The CDR3 is 16 amino acids. The trim removed 6 bases at V and 2 bases at J, leaving 3 bases unmatched. Germline V lookup: CDR1 MRHNA, CDR2 SNTAGT. The TCR comes from a woman aged 18-30 years in good health. The sequenced material came from memory (CD45RO+) T cells sorted from blood. The V call is TRBV6-4, the J call TRBJ2-6; 11 bases are a match to TRBD2. The CDR3 nucleotides read TGTGCCAGCAGCTCGACTAGCGGGGCTGGGGCCAACGTCCTGACTTTC. Its protein is CASSSTSGAGANVLTF.